These 20 T cell receptor beta chains were sequenced from one sample in a study of CXCR3-negative and CXCR3-positive naive CD8 T cells. Through 5' RACE with UMI labels, the TRB cDNA libraries were prepared. From the 5' RACE reads, TCRdb lists one entry per CDR3 protein and no DNA. This sample's table reports approximately 59,000 distinct CDR3 sequences. No antigens are known for them. Study observations and caveats: Compared with CXCR3-negative naive cells, CXCR3-positive naive cells showed more hydrophobic TRB CDR3s.

Sequences were obtained from naive CXCR3+ CD8+ T cells from blood. Subset of the sample: CD45RO-CCR7+CD27+CD95- naive CD8+ T cells expressing CXCR3 (TNR3+). These receptors all stem from a human donor in good health. Some clones in this sample may be carry-over from other donors' samples.

This chain links TRBV29-1 with TRBJ2-7; TCRdb's D call of TRBD1 is untestable without DNA. CDR3 length equals 11 residues. Looked up from germline, CDR1 is SQVTM and CDR2 is ANQGSEA. CDR3 protein: CSAGAGVEQYF.

The J gene is TRBJ2-7, the V gene TRBV6-2 or TRBV6-3; the D gene TCRdb calls, TRBD1, cannot be checked with no DNA. Germline V gene lookup returns CDR1 MNHEY and CDR2 SVGEGT. The CDR3 is 18 amino acids. CDR3 region: CASSYSGTNRRPMYEQYF.

J is TRBJ2-1 and V is TRBV23-1; lacking DNA, the TRBD1 call made by TCRdb goes unchecked. TRBV23-1 is given ORF status, its function remaining uncertain. The CDR3 runs to 17 residues. The CDR3 region is CASSQTRRVGGYNEQFF.

The J gene is TRBJ1-5, the V gene TRBV12-3 or TRBV12-4. The CDR3 consists of 13 residues. CDR3 region: CASSLDYNQPQHF.

The V call is TRBV5-1, the J call TRBJ2-1. There are 14 residues in the CDR3. Germline V lookup: CDR1 SGHRS, CDR2 YFSETQ. The CDR3: CASSLVSDYNEQFF.

The chain recombines TRBV29-1 with TRBJ2-2; the D call from TCRdb, TRBD2, cannot be confirmed without DNA. The V gene's germline CDR1 is SQVTM and CDR2 ANQGSEA. This CDR3 region has 15 residues. CDR3 amino acids: CSVEFGDLNTGELFF.

The chain uses TRBV19 and TRBJ2-1. CDR3 size: 14 residues. CDR1 LNHDA and CDR2 SQIVND come from the germline V gene (reference sequence). This CDR3 reads CASSIGIRLDEQFF. The whole variable domain, remainder taken from reference TRBV19 and TRBJ2-1, is DGGITQSPKYLFRKEGQNVTLSCEQNLNHDAMYWYRQDPGQGLRLIYYSQIVNDFQKGDIAEGYSVSREKKESFPLTVTSAQKNPTAFYLCASSIGIRLDEQFFGPGTRLTVL.

The chain carries TRBV7-6 and TRBJ2-6; TCRdb's D call, TRBD2, is unchecked because there is no DNA. Germline V gene data show CDR1 as SGHVS and CDR2 as FNYEAQ. The CDR3 consists of 20 residues. CDR3: CASSLRELFGSSSGANVLTF.

The genes are TRBV19 and TRBJ1-1. This CDR3 is 13 amino acids long. Per the germline V gene, CDR1 is LNHDA and CDR2 is SQIVND (reference sequence). CDR3 amino acids: CASSIVGSREAFF.

This sequence joins TRBV7-3 and TRBJ2-2; TCRdb outputs TRBD1, but without DNA this stays unchecked. The CDR3 spans 16 residues. Looked up from germline, CDR1 is SGHTA and CDR2 is FQGTGA. CDR3 protein: CASSEAGTENTAELFF.

The chain is built from TRBV9 and TRBJ2-1. Germline V lookup: CDR1 SGDLS, CDR2 YYNGEE. This CDR3 comprises 14 residues. The chain's CDR3 is CASSVMLGRDEQFF.

The gene calls are TRBV5-1 and TRBJ2-1; the TCRdb D gene call, TRBD2, has no DNA to confirm it. This CDR3 is 14 amino acids long. The germline CDR1 and CDR2 sequences are SGHRS and YFSETQ. The chain's CDR3 is CASSLSSGGAQQFF.

V is TRBV15 and J is TRBJ1-4; checking the TCRdb D call of TRBD1 is not possible without DNA. The length of the CDR3 is 19 residues. Germline V gene sequence: CDR1 LNHNV, CDR2 YYDKDF (reference sequence). The CDR3 loop reads CATSEGQGASEATNEKLFF.

The gene calls are TRBV5-1 and TRBJ2-4; TCRdb gives TRBD2 as the D gene, but with no DNA this cannot be confirmed. Germline-derived CDR1 and CDR2 are SGHRS and YFSETQ. The CDR3 runs to 20 residues. CDR3 amino acids: CASSLERGAGGHDSPDIQYF. Looking up the rest from reference TRBV5-1 and TRBJ2-4 gives the full variable domain: KAGVTQTPRYLIKTRGQQVTLSCSPISGHRSVSWYQQTPGQGLQFLFEYFSETQRNKGNFPGRFSGRQFSNSRSEMNVSTLELGDSALYLCASSLERGAGGHDSPDIQYFGAGTRLSVL.

The chain uses TRBV23-1 and TRBJ2-6; as DNA is missing, the TRBD1 call by TCRdb cannot be tested. TRBV23-1 is designated an ORF whose function remains uncertain. CDR3 length: 19 amino acids. CDR3 sequence: CASSQGTGQGAPGANVLTF.

The chain links TRBV29-1 to TRBJ2-6; TCRdb reports TRBD1, a call that lacks DNA to check it against. This CDR3 is 17 amino acids long. Germline-derived CDR1 and CDR2 are SQVTM and ANQGSEA. CDR3 region: CSVEVWDRLSGANVLTF.

The CDR3 spells CASSQDGGFGDTQYF. The chain employs TRBV14 and TRBJ2-3. From germline, CDR1 is SGHDN and CDR2 FVKESK. CDR3 length: 15 residues.

The rearrangement joins TRBV29-1 to TRBJ1-2. The germline V gene encodes CDR1 SQVTM and CDR2 ANQGSEA. The CDR3 is made up of 11 amino acids. CDR3 in amino acids: CSVAGSGGYTF.

This chain connects TRBV27 to TRBJ2-5; TCRdb's D call, TRBD2, is unchecked because there is no DNA. The CDR3 sequence is 13 residues long. In germline, CDR1 is MNHEY, CDR2 SMNVEV (reference sequence). CDR3 amino acids: CASSQTRMETQYF.

The chain is built from TRBV12-3 or TRBV12-4 and TRBJ2-7; TCRdb calls TRBD2, which cannot be checked without DNA. The length of the CDR3 is 15 residues. CDR3 loop: CASSATRGGRGEQYF.